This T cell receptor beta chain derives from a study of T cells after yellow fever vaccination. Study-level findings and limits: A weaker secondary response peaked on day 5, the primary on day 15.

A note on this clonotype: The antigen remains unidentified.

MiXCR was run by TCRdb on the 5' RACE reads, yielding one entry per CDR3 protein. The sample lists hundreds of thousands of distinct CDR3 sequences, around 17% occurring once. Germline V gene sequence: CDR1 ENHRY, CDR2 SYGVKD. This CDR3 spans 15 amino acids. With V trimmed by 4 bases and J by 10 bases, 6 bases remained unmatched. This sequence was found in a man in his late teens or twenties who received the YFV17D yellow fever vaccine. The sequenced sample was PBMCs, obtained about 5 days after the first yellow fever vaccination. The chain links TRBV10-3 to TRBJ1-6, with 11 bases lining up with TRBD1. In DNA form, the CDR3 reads TGTGCCATCAGTGGGACAGGGGGCTTACAGTCACCCCTCCACTTT. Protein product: CAISGTGGLQSPLHF.